These 28 T cell receptor beta chains originate from one sample sequenced in a study of blood T cell repertoires in COVID-19. Some clones are missing from TCRdb's copy, which holds only in-frame ones; the method was immunoSEQ multiplex PCR. This table holds approximately 250,000 clones, over 80% found once. The sequenced sample was peripheral blood. The receptors here all came from a man in his 60s who had recovered from COVID-19.

This clone showed up just a few times. CDR3 protein: CASSLTGNYEQYF. DNA for the CDR3: TGCGCCAGCAGCTTGACAGGGAACTACGAGCAGTACTTC. This chain links TRBV5-1 with TRBJ2-7, with D possibly being TRBD1 (6 bases). CDR3 length: 13 residues. Germline V gene lookup returns CDR1 SGHRS and CDR2 YFSETQ. The V and J ends lost 1 base and 3 bases respectively, with 8 bases between them. The entire variable domain, with the rest obtained from reference TRBV5-1 and TRBJ2-7, is as follows: KAGVTQTPRYLIKTRGQQVTLSCSPISGHRSVSWYQQTPGQGLQFLFEYFSETQRNKGNFPGRFSGRQFSNSRSEMNVSTLELGDSALYLCASSLTGNYEQYFGPGTRLTVT.

V gene TRBV18 combines with J gene TRBJ2-4, with TRBD1 matching over 8 bases. V was pared by 2 bases and J by 5 bases, with 2 bases of the junction left unmatched. Germline lookup yields CDR1 KGHSH and CDR2 LQKENI. This CDR3 has 14 amino acids. The CDR3 region is CASSPGQGQNIQYF. The CDR3 bases are TGTGCCAGCTCACCAGGACAGGGCCAAAACATTCAGTACTTC.

Here the CDR3 DNA reads TGTGCCAGCAGCGTAGCGGGGGCGACTCCGGGGGAGCAGTACTTC. Translated: CASSVAGATPGEQYF. This sequence joins TRBV6-5 and TRBJ2-7; 9 nucleotides match TRBD2. Germline trimming cut 6 bases from V and 7 bases from J; bases unmatched to any gene: 13. CDR1 and CDR2 from the germline V gene are MNHEY and SVGAGI. This CDR3 has 15 residues.

V and J are TRBV18 and TRBJ2-1, with 8 bases fitting TRBD1. Germline V gene sequence: CDR1 KGHSH, CDR2 LQKENI. The CDR3 is 16 amino acids. J lost 4 bases, V lost 0 bases, and 5 bases had no gene match. The CDR3, as DNA: TGTGCCAGCTCACCACCCAGGGGGCAGGGGTACAATGAGCAGTTCTTC. Translated: CASSPPRGQGYNEQFF.

The CDR3 nucleotides read TGTGCCAGCTCCTCCATGGACAGTTACAATGAGCAGTTCTTC. Protein sequence: CASSSMDSYNEQFF. The V and J genes are TRBV3-1 (or the pseudogene TRBV3-2) and TRBJ2-1; D is possibly TRBD1 (6 bases). The CDR3 has 14 amino acids. The germline gives CDR1 LGHDT, CDR2 YNNKEL (reference sequence). V gave up 8 bases and J gave up 4 bases, with 15 bases separating them.

This clone was seen a single time. The chain combines TRBV24-1 with TRBJ2-1; no definite D call. There are 13 residues in the CDR3. Germline loops: CDR1 KGHDR, CDR2 SFDVKD. Trimming took 1 base from V and 13 from J, leaving 13 bases between them. The CDR3 DNA sequence: TGTGCCACCAGTGATTTTACTACCGGATACCAGTTCTTC. This sequence encodes CATSDFTTGYQFF.

The V call is TRBV19, the J call TRBJ1-1, with a weak D call TRBD1 (6 bases). This CDR3 region has 14 residues. Trimming left V 3 bases short and J 0 bases short, with 8 bases between. CDR1 and CDR2 from the germline V gene are LNHDA and SQIVND (reference sequence). The CDR3 DNA sequence: TGTGCCAGTAGTATTGGGACAATGAACACTGAAGCTTTCTTT. Amino acid sequence: CASSIGTMNTEAFF. The whole variable domain, remainder taken from reference TRBV19 and TRBJ1-1, is DGGITQSPKYLFRKEGQNVTLSCEQNLNHDAMYWYRQDPGQGLRLIYYSQIVNDFQKGDIAEGYSVSREKKESFPLTVTSAQKNPTAFYLCASSIGTMNTEAFFGQGTRLTVV.

V is TRBV30 and J is TRBJ1-6, with D perhaps TRBD1 (6 bases). Germline V gene sequence: CDR1 GTSNPN, CDR2 SVGIG (reference sequence). The CDR3 is made up of 14 amino acids. V was cut by 2 bases and J by 9 bases, with 14 bases left in between. Here the CDR3 DNA reads TGTGCCTGGAGTCCGCCAGGGGATATTTCACCCCTCCACTTT. Protein: CAWSPPGDISPLHF.

This chain joins TRBV7-9 and TRBJ2-7; 8 bases agree with TRBD2. Looked up from germline, CDR1 is SEHNR and CDR2 is FQNEAQ (reference sequence). Trimming at V came to 5 bases and at J to 3 bases, leaving 6 bases not matched to a gene. The CDR3 has 14 amino acids. The CDR3 coding sequence is TGTGCCAGCAGCCCCCTGCGGGAGGTCTACGAGCAGTACTTC. Translating it yields CASSPLREVYEQYF. Together with reference TRBV7-9 and TRBJ2-7, the CDR3 gives the full variable domain: DTGVSQNPRHKITKRGQNVTFRCDPISEHNRLYWYRQTLGQGPEFLTYFQNEAQLEKSRLLSDRFSAERPKGSFSTLEIQRTEQGDSAMYLCASSPLREVYEQYFGPGTRLTVT.

The V call is TRBV2, the J call TRBJ2-7; TRBD2 matches 9 bases. Trimming at V came to 2 bases and at J to 3 bases, leaving 5 bases not matched to a gene. Germline V gene lookup returns CDR1 SNHLY and CDR2 FYNNEI. The CDR3 totals 15 residues. CDR3 protein: CASSETAGGGYEQYF. Here the CDR3 DNA reads TGTGCCAGCAGTGAAACAGCGGGGGGAGGCTACGAGCAGTACTTC. The variable domain in full, with the rest retrieved from reference TRBV2 and TRBJ2-7, is EPEVTQTPSHQVTQMGQEVILRCVPISNHLYFYWYRQILGQKVEFLVSFYNNEISEKSEIFDDQFSVERPDGSNFTLKIRSTKLEDSAMYFCASSETAGGGYEQYFGPGTRLTVT.

The gene calls are TRBV4-1 and TRBJ1-2, with D possibly being TRBD1 (5 bases). Deletions cut 0 bases from V and 2 bases from J, with 10 bases between. This CDR3 spans 15 amino acids. Germline V lookup: CDR1 MGHRA, CDR2 YSYEKL. DNA for the CDR3: TGCGCCAGCAGCCAAGATCCCGCAGGGAACTATGGCTACACCTTC. It yields the protein CASSQDPAGNYGYTF.

The sample holds a few counts of this clone. J is TRBJ2-4 and V is TRBV28, with a weak D call TRBD1 (5 bases). The CDR3 totals 13 residues. Germline-derived CDR1 and CDR2 are MDHEN and SYDVKM. V lost 7 bases, J lost 6 bases, and 13 bases lay in between. The CDR3 DNA reads as TGTGCCAGCACAACAGGAAACCCAAACATTCAGTACTTC. Translated, it gives CASTTGNPNIQYF.

The chain carries TRBV28 and TRBJ1-2, with D uncertain. V was pared by 5 bases and J by 6 bases, with 13 bases between. The germline V gene encodes CDR1 MDHEN and CDR2 SYDVKM. This CDR3 has 13 amino acids. Here the CDR3 DNA reads TGTGCCAGCAGTAGAGAGGGCGTAGATGGCTACACCTTC. It is translated as CASSREGVDGYTF.

The genes are TRBV4-1 and TRBJ2-1, with unresolved D. Germline V gene sequence: CDR1 MGHRA, CDR2 YSYEKL. V shed 0 bases and J shed 8 bases, with 11 bases lying between them. This CDR3 contains 14 residues. DNA of the CDR3: TGCGCCAGCAGCCAAGACGCAAATCGGGATGAGCAGTTCTTC. This sequence encodes CASSQDANRDEQFF.

The rearrangement joins TRBV30 to TRBJ1-5, with D possibly TRBD1 on 6 matching bases. CDR3 size: 14 residues. Germline lookup yields CDR1 GTSNPN and CDR2 SVGIG (reference sequence). Trimming cost V 2 bases and J 0 bases, with 8 bases left between them. CDR3 DNA sequence: TGTGCCTGGAGTACAGGGAATAGCAATCAGCCCCAGCATTTT. Encoded protein: CAWSTGNSNQPQHF.

The chain employs TRBV19 and TRBJ2-1; 13 nucleotides agree with TRBD2. The germline V gene has CDR1 LNHDA and CDR2 SQIVND (reference sequence). The CDR3 loop spans 16 amino acids. The trim removed 5 bases at V and 6 bases at J, leaving 7 bases unmatched. CDR3 region: CASSRGLAGLINEQFF. As DNA, the CDR3 is TGTGCCAGTAGTCGGGGACTAGCGGGACTCATCAATGAGCAGTTCTTC.

V gene TRBV9 combines with J gene TRBJ2-2, with D unresolved. Trimming shortened V by 0 bases and J by 0 bases, and 6 bases separated the two germline ends. The CDR3 covers 15 residues. Germline values: CDR1 SGDLS, CDR2 YYNGEE. The CDR3 region has the DNA TGTGCCAGCAGCGTAGGTGGCACGAACACCGGGGAGCTGTTTTTT. The encoded protein is CASSVGGTNTGELFF.

The genes are TRBV7-9 and TRBJ2-1, with D possibly being TRBD1 (5 bases). The V and J ends lost 2 bases and 7 bases respectively, with 9 bases between them. The CDR3 runs 13 residues. CDR1 is SEHNR, CDR2 FQNEAQ, per germline (reference sequence). CDR3 region: CASSLFAGNEQFF. Written as DNA, the CDR3 is TGTGCCAGCAGCTTATTCGCAGGGAATGAGCAGTTCTTC.

The J gene is TRBJ2-7, the V gene TRBV28; 7 bases align to TRBD2. CDR1 MDHEN and CDR2 SYDVKM come from the germline V gene. This CDR3 contains 15 residues. V shed 4 bases and J 0 bases; nucleotides not matched to a gene: 6. As DNA, the CDR3 is TGTGCCAGCAGTTCGCCGGGAGGCAACTCCTACGAGCAGTACTTC. Translated, it gives CASSSPGGNSYEQYF.

In this sample, this clone turned up once. This chain links TRBV7-2 with TRBJ2-7; 9 bases align to TRBD1. The V gene end was trimmed by 4 bases and the J gene end by 7 bases; junction bases not matched to a gene: 11. The CDR3 loop spans 15 amino acids. Germline CDR1 SGHTA, CDR2 FQGNSA. CDR3 region: CASSSSPGQGLEQYF. CDR3 bases: TGTGCCAGCAGCTCATCCCCGGGACAGGGCTTGGAGCAGTACTTC.

The V call is TRBV3-1 (or the pseudogene TRBV3-2), the J call TRBJ2-5; tentatively, D is TRBD2 (7 bases). V was clipped by 5 bases and J by 1 base, with 11 bases between them. Germline V CDR1 and CDR2: LGHDT, YNNKEL (reference sequence). The CDR3 has 14 residues. CDR3 protein: CASSERGGQETQYF. The CDR3 DNA is TGTGCCAGCAGCGAAAGGGGGGGCCAAGAGACCCAGTACTTC.

This clone was recorded at least ten times. V gene TRBV24-1 combines with J gene TRBJ2-1, with 8 bases identical to TRBD2. This CDR3 comprises 14 residues. V was pared by 8 bases and J by 0 bases, with 2 bases of the junction left unmatched. The germline V gene encodes CDR1 KGHDR and CDR2 SFDVKD. In DNA form, the CDR3 reads TGTGCCACCAAGCGGGGGAGCTCCTACAATGAGCAGTTCTTC. Translated, it gives CATKRGSSYNEQFF.

This chain connects TRBV2 to TRBJ1-5; D unresolved. V dropped 4 bases and J dropped 3 bases, with 7 bases sitting between them. Germline V gene lookup returns CDR1 SNHLY and CDR2 FYNNEI. This CDR3 has 13 residues. The CDR3 sequence is CASSGKPNQPQHF. For the CDR3, the DNA is TGTGCCAGCAGTGGAAAGCCCAATCAGCCCCAGCATTTT.

V and J are TRBV5-1 and TRBJ1-1; TRBD1 is a possible D gene (5 bases). Trimming pared 5 bases from V and 0 bases from J, leaving 14 bases between. This CDR3 has 15 residues. CDR1 is SGHRS and CDR2 is YFSETQ in the germline V gene. The chain's CDR3 is CASRKQVNMNTEAFF. As DNA, the CDR3 is TGCGCCAGCAGAAAACAGGTAAACATGAACACTGAAGCTTTCTTT. Together with reference TRBV5-1 and TRBJ1-1, the CDR3 gives the full variable domain: KAGVTQTPRYLIKTRGQQVTLSCSPISGHRSVSWYQQTPGQGLQFLFEYFSETQRNKGNFPGRFSGRQFSNSRSEMNVSTLELGDSALYLCASRKQVNMNTEAFFGQGTRLTVV.

This clone has a count of ten or more. The chain carries TRBV2 and TRBJ2-7, with TRBD2 as a possible D gene (6 bases). V lost 8 bases to trimming and J lost 0 bases, with 14 bases between them. This CDR3 is built from 14 residues. Germline CDR1 SNHLY, CDR2 FYNNEI. Written as DNA, the CDR3 is TGTGCCAGCCTTCGGGGGTTAAGCTCCTACGAGCAGTACTTC. It specifies CASLRGLSSYEQYF.

V is TRBV4-2 and J is TRBJ1-5, with 8 bases fitting TRBD1. Germline trimming cut 4 bases from V and 4 bases from J; bases unmatched to any gene: 15. The CDR3 loop spans 18 amino acids. CDR1 and CDR2 (germline): LGHNA, YNFKEQ. The CDR3 protein is CASSPPGGLQGENQPQHF. The CDR3 DNA follows: TGTGCCAGCAGCCCCCCAGGGGGATTACAGGGGGAGAATCAGCCCCAGCATTTT.

The V and J genes are TRBV2 and TRBJ2-1; 7 bases are shared with TRBD2. With V trimmed by 3 bases and J by 1 base, 3 bases remained unmatched. Germline CDR1 reads SNHLY; CDR2 reads FYNNEI. The CDR3 is made up of 15 amino acids. The CDR3 DNA sequence: TGTGCCAGCAGTGATTCGGGGGGTTCCTACAATGAGCAGTTCTTC. It specifies CASSDSGGSYNEQFF. Variable domain in full (rest from reference TRBV2 and TRBJ2-1): EPEVTQTPSHQVTQMGQEVILRCVPISNHLYFYWYRQILGQKVEFLVSFYNNEISEKSEIFDDQFSVERPDGSNFTLKIRSTKLEDSAMYFCASSDSGGSYNEQFFGPGTRLTVL.

The chain employs TRBV7-9 and TRBJ2-1; 9 nucleotides align to TRBD2. CDR3 length: 15 amino acids. The V gene end was trimmed by 4 bases and the J gene end by 5 bases; junction bases not matched to a gene: 6. CDR1 is SEHNR, CDR2 FQNEAQ, per germline (reference sequence). The CDR3 DNA reads as TGTGCCAGCAGCTCTGGGGCGGGGGGGAACAATGAGCAGTTCTTC. Encoded protein: CASSSGAGGNNEQFF.